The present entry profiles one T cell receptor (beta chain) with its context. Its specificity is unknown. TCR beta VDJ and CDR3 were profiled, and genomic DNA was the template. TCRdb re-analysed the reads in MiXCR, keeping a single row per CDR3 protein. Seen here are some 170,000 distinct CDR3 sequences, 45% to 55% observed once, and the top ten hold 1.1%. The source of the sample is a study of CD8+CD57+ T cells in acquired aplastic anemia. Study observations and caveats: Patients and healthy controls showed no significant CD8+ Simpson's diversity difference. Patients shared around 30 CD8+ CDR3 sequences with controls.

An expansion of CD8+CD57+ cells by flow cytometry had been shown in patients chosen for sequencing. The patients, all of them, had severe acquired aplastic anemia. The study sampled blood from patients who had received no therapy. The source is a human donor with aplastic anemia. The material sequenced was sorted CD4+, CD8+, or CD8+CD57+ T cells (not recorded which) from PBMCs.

This chain's CDR3 is CASSLRLTARGPLDNEQFF. DNA for the CDR3: TGTGCCAGCAGCTTACGGCTTACCGCAAGGGGGCCCCTTGACAATGAGCAGTTCTTC. V gene TRBV11-1 combines with J gene TRBJ2-1, with 7 bases lining up with TRBD1. The junction had 18 bases not matched to a gene; V was cut back by 2 bases and J by 5 bases. The CDR3 is 19 amino acids. CDR1 is SGHAT, CDR2 FQDESV, per germline (reference sequence).